This T cell receptor (beta chain) was captured in a study of Graves' ophthalmopathy and Graves' hyperthyroidism (dated by TCRdb to about 2018). For the study in its entirety: Peripheral blood was collected at initial diagnosis, before any treatment. The study used signatures of the TCR beta repertoire to tell Graves' ophthalmopathy apart from Graves' hyperthyroidism and to predict which patients would progress to ophthalmopathy. In total, around 130 blood samples were TCR-sequenced: fewer than 50 ophthalmopathy, some 80 hyperthyroidism and some 17 hyperthyroidism-to-ophthalmopathy patients. The independent validation cohort included 18 to 20 hyperthyroidism patients plus 17 patients who later progressed from hyperthyroidism to ophthalmopathy. Following sampling, methimazole starting at 30 mg daily was administered to hyperthyroidism patients, and high-dose intravenous methylprednisolone was administered to ophthalmopathy patients. To explore V-J signatures distinguishing ophthalmopathy from hyperthyroidism, a discovery set of about 99 patients (roughly 45 ophthalmopathy, 57 stable hyperthyroidism) was enrolled. In about 6 hyperthyroidism patients, the T-cell repertoire of thyroid tissue was compared with the T-cell repertoire of blood.

At the junction V is shortened by 7 bases and J by 6 bases, with 11 bases in between. Looking up the germline V gene yields CDR1 SNHLY and CDR2 FYNNEI. The CDR3 numbers 12 residues from cysteine through phenylalanine. Just the 36-base CDR3 DNA is kept, in frame starting at base 1. For repertoire sequencing, TCR beta CDR3 regions were amplified from RNA transcripts. HTBI primers and the Qiagen OneStep RT-PCR kit were used in a first-round RT-PCR, which was followed by a second-round multiplex PCR, size selection and purification. The libraries underwent paired-end sequencing with 100 bp reads on an Illumina HiSeq2000. As for the authors' bioinformatics: SOAPnuke was used to process the reads, throwing out any read that had adapters, had uncalled bases, had a mean Phred below 15, or lacked an exact constant-primer or identifier match. COPE v1.2.5 was used to merge high-quality paired reads. Each unique nucleotide sequence was defined as a clonotype, and clonotypes were aligned to IMGT TRB V, D and J references with MiTCR v1.1. The analysis was limited to V-J combinations with a frequency above 0.0001, which together covered 99.2% of the repertoires. For each V-J combination, a TCR clonal expansion and chaos score was defined as F50 clonal expansion divided by the chaos observed in the TCRdist matrix. Welch's t-statistics and random forest were used to narrow the features down to 13 V-J combinations, which were then fed into a naive Bayes classifier. The Morisita-Horn index was used to measure how similar the thyroid and blood repertoires were. Clones were called with MiXCR by TCRdb after fastp trimmed the public reads at Q25, and only in-frame beta chains were retained. Rows with one shared CDR3 protein collapse into an entry with the most common genes and DNA. These V and J calls rely on TCRdb rather than the paper's analysis. For this sample the table gives around 670,000 distinct CDR3 sequences, of which around 40% were detected only once. Around 40% of the sample belongs to the ten largest clones.

The research as a whole found: No statistical method was used to set the sample size in advance, and the investigators knew which group each participant was assigned to. In validation, the model predicted ophthalmopathy progression with about 64% sensitivity and 72% to 80% specificity; 12 predicted patients were CT-confirmed with GO in a median of approximately 6.2 months. In cross-validation, the 13-signature model distinguished ophthalmopathy from stable hyperthyroidism with almost 90% sensitivity and roughly 81% specificity, and in the test set the corresponding values were approximately 79% and 70%. Most of the expanded thyroid clonotypes with a frequency above 0.001 were also detected in blood, and it was suggested that the thyroid immune response may be reflected by blood repertoires.

The ophthalmopathy patients had moderately to severely active disease, with a Clinical Activity Score of 3 or higher, a NOSPECS grade of 4 or higher, and a disease duration of less than 3 months. Patients were excluded if they had other autoimmune diseases, uncontrolled infections, pregnancy or lactation. Clinical symptoms, serum thyroxine, TRAb, thyroid ultrasound and orbital computed tomography formed the basis of the diagnosis. Ficoll-Paque density gradient centrifugation was used to isolate PBMCs from 8 to 10 ml of fresh peripheral blood. Trizol reagent was used to extract the total RNA, and its quality was then checked on an Agilent 2100 Bioanalyzer. As for this clonotype: Its recognized antigen is unknown. One base away there is no much larger clone; base qualities are not given.

Sequenced sample: peripheral blood. The chain uses TRBV2 and TRBJ2-3, with an unclear D gene assignment. The receptor was isolated from an adult man with Graves' ophthalmopathy. The bases read TGTGCCAGCACCCTGGTCTCGGATACGCAGTATTTT. It encodes CASTLVSDTQYF.